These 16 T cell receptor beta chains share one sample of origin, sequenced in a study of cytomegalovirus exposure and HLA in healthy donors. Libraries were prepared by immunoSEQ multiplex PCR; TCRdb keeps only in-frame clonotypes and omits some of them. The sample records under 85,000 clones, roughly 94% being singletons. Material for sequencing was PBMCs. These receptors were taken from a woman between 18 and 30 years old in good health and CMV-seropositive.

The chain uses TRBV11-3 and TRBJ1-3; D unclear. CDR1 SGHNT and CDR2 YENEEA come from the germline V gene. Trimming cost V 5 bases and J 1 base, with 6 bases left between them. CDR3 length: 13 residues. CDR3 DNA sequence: TGTGCCAGCAGCCCGGAGTCTGGAAACACCATATATTTT. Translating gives CASSPESGNTIYF. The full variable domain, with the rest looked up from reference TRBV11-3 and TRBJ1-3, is EAGVVQSPRYKIIEKKQPVAFWCNPISGHNTLYWYLQNLGQGPELLIRYENEEAVDDSQLPKDRFSAERLKGVDSTLKIQPAELGDSAVYLCASSPESGNTIYFGEGSWLTVV.

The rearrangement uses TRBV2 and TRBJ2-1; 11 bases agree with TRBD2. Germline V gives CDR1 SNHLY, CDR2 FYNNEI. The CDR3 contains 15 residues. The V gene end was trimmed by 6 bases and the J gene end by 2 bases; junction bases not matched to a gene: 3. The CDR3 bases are TGTGCCAGCAGGGATAGCGGGGGGGCCTACAATGAGCAGTTCTTC. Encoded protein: CASRDSGGAYNEQFF.

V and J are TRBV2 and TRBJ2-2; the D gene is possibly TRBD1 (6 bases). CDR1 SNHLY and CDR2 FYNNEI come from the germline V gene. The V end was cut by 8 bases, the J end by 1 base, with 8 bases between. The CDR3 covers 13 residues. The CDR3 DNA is TGTGCCAGCGGGGGACAGAACACCGGGGAGCTGTTTTTT. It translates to CASGGQNTGELFF.

Here the CDR3 DNA reads TGTGCCAGCAGTCCACCGGCAGGGAACACTGAAGCTTTCTTT. Translation: CASSPPAGNTEAFF. The V gene is TRBV28, the J gene TRBJ1-1; D call uncertain. The CDR3 extends over 14 amino acids. The V gene lost 5 bases and the J gene lost 1 base, with 11 bases spanning the gap. The germline V gene has CDR1 MDHEN and CDR2 SYDVKM.

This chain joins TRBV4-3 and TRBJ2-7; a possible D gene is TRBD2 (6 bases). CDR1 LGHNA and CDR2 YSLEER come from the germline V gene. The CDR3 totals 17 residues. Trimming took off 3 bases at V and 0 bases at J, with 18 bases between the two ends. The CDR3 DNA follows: TGCGCCAGCAGCCAGACCTCCCAAGGGGACTTCTCCTACGAGCAGTACTTC. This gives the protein CASSQTSQGDFSYEQYF.

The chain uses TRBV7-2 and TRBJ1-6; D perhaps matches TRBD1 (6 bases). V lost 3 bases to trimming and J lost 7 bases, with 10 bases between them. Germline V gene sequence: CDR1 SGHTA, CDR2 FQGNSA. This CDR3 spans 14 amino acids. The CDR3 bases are TGTGCCAGCAGCTTGCGACAGGACAATTCACCCCTCCACTTT. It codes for CASSLRQDNSPLHF. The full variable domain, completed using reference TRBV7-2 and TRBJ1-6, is GAGVSQSPSNKVTEKGKDVELRCDPISGHTALYWYRQSLGQGLEFLIYFQGNSAPDKSGLPSDRFSAERTGGSVSTLTIQRTQQEDSAVYLCASSLRQDNSPLHFGNGTRLTVT.

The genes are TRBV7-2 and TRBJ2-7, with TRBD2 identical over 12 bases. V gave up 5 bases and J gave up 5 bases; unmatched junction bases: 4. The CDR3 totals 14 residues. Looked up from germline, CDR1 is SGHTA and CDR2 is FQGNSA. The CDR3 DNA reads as TGTGCCAGCAGCCCCCGACTAGCGGGAGACGAGCAGTACTTC. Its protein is CASSPRLAGDEQYF.

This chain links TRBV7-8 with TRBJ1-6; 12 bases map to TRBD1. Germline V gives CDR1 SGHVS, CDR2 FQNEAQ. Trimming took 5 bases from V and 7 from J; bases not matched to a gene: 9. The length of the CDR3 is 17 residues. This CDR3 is CASSPGDRGLWNSPLHF. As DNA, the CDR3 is TGTGCCAGCAGCCCCGGGGACAGGGGGCTCTGGAATTCACCCCTCCACTTT.

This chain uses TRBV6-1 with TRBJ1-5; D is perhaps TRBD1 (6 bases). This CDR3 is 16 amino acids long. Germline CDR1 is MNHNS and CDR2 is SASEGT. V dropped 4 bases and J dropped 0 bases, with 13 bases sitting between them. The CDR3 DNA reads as TGTGCCAGCAGTGGGGGGGGGCGCGATAGCAATCAGCCCCAGCATTTT. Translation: CASSGGGRDSNQPQHF.

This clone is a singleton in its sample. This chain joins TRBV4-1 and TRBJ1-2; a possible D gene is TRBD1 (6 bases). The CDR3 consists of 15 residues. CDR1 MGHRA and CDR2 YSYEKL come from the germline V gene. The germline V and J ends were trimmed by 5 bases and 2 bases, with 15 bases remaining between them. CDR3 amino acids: CASSKSRGTNYGYTF. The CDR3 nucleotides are TGCGCCAGCAGCAAGAGCAGGGGTACCAACTATGGCTACACCTTC.

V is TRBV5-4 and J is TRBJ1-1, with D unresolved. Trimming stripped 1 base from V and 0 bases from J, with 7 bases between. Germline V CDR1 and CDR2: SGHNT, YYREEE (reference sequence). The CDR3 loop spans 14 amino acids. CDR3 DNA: TGTGCCAGCAGCTTGACAGCAATGAACACTGAAGCTTTCTTT. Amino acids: CASSLTAMNTEAFF.

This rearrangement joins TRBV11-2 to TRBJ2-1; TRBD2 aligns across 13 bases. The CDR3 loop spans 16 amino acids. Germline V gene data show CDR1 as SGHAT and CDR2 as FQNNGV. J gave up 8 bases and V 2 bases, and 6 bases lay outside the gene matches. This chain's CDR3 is CASSLTSGGARDEQFF. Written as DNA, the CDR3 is TGTGCCAGCAGCTTAACTAGCGGGGGGGCGAGGGATGAGCAGTTCTTC. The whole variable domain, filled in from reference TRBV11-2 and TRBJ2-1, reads EAGVAQSPRYKIIEKRQSVAFWCNPISGHATLYWYQQILGQGPKLLIQFQNNGVVDDSQLPKDRFSAERLKGVDSTLKIQPAKLEDSAVYLCASSLTSGGARDEQFFGPGTRLTVL.

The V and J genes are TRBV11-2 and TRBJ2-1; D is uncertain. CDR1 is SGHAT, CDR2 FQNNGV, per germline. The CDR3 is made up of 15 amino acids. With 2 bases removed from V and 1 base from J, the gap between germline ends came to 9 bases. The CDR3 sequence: CASSLMFASYNEQFF. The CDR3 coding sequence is TGTGCCAGCAGCTTAATGTTTGCGTCCTACAATGAGCAGTTCTTC.

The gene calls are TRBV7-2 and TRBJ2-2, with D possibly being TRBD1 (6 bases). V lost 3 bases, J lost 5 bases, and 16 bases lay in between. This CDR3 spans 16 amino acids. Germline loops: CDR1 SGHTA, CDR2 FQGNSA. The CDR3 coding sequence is TGTGCCAGCAGCTTTCGTGACGTTACAGGGACCGGGGAGCTGTTTTTT. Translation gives CASSFRDVTGTGELFF.

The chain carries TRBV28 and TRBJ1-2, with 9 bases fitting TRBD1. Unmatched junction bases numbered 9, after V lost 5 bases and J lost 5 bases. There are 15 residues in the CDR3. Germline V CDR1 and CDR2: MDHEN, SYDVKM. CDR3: CASSPRTGGRYGYTF. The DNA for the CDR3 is TGTGCCAGCAGTCCGCGTACAGGGGGCCGTTATGGCTACACCTTC.

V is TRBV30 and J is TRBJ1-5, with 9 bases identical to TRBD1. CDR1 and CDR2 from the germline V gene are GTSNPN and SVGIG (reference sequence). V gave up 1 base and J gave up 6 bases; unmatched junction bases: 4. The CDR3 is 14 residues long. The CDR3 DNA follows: TGTGCCTGGAGTGACAGGGGGCCGGGTCAGCCCCAGCATTTT. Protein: CAWSDRGPGQPQHF.